The 15 T cell receptor beta chains reported below all come from one sample, sequenced in a study of blood T cell repertoires in COVID-19. The repertoire was sequenced with immunoSEQ multiplex PCR; TCRdb's copy has only in-frame clones and lacks some. The repertoire holds about 260,000 clones, with approximately 89% as singletons. Sequenced: peripheral blood. The receptors shown here come from a woman aged 70 to 79 with COVID-19, enrolled during active disease.

The chain employs TRBV2 and TRBJ2-7, with TRBD1 identical over 9 bases. Germline values: CDR1 SNHLY, CDR2 FYNNEI. This CDR3 has 15 amino acids. V shed 5 bases, J shed 2 bases, and the junction held 7 bases outside the gene matches. Here the CDR3 DNA reads TGTGCCAGCAGTCCGTTAGGGACAGGGACCTACGAGCAGTACTTC. Amino acids: CASSPLGTGTYEQYF.

The sample holds one count of this clone. The chain is built from TRBV18 and TRBJ2-1; 14 positions agree with TRBD2. Germline assignment: CDR1 KGHSH and CDR2 LQKENI. The CDR3 is made up of 17 amino acids. J gave up 6 bases and V 4 bases, and 8 bases lay outside the gene matches. The CDR3 nucleotides are TGTGCCAGCTCACGGGGGACTAGCGGGAGTTCGGGCAATGAGCAGTTCTTC. Protein: CASSRGTSGSSGNEQFF.

For the CDR3, the DNA is TGTGCCAGCAGTTTAAGGTTCAGGGGCAATCAGCCCCAGCATTTT. It codes for CASSLRFRGNQPQHF. V usage is TRBV28 and J usage is TRBJ1-5, with a possible D match to TRBD1 (5 bases). From germline, CDR1 is MDHEN and CDR2 SYDVKM. Trimming removed 2 bases from V and 2 bases from J, with 10 bases in between. The length of the CDR3 is 15 residues.

The V call is TRBV19, the J call TRBJ2-2; TRBD2 might be the D (5 bases). V was shortened by 7 bases and J by 2 bases, with 11 bases between the two germline ends. The CDR3 is 14 amino acids. The germline CDR1 and CDR2 sequences are LNHDA and SQIVND (reference sequence). Here the CDR3 reads CASTPGLNTGELFF. The CDR3 region has the DNA TGTGCCAGTACCCCCGGACTCAACACCGGGGAGCTGTTTTTT.

V usage is TRBV5-6 and J usage is TRBJ1-6, with D hard to call. Germline V gives CDR1 SGHDT, CDR2 YYEEEE. V was clipped by 7 bases and J by 0 bases, with 8 bases between them. The CDR3 runs 14 residues. The CDR3 nucleotides read TGTGCCAGCTCCTCAGACTCCTATAATTCACCCCTCCACTTT. Translation: CASSSDSYNSPLHF. Combining the CDR3 with reference TRBV5-6 and TRBJ1-6 gives the whole variable domain DAGVTQSPTHLIKTRGQQVTLRCSPKSGHDTVSWYQQALGQGPQFIFQYYEEEERQRGNFPDRFSGHQFPNYSSELNVNALLLGDSALYLCASSSDSYNSPLHFGNGTRLTVT.

The chain links TRBV30 to TRBJ2-3, with TRBD2 matching 7 bases. Germline trimming cut 0 bases from V and 2 bases from J; bases unmatched to any gene: 2. The CDR3 spans 14 residues. Germline V gives CDR1 GTSNPN, CDR2 SVGIG (reference sequence). CDR3 in amino acids: CAWSVGDYTDTQYF. The CDR3 nucleotides are TGTGCCTGGAGTGTGGGGGACTACACAGATACGCAGTATTTT.

The chain employs TRBV18 and TRBJ2-1, with 10 bases aligning to TRBD2. The V segment lost 1 base and the J segment 7 bases; nucleotides outside the gene matches: 1. The CDR3 extends over 14 amino acids. Per the germline V gene, CDR1 is KGHSH and CDR2 is LQKENI. The CDR3 nucleotides are TGTGCCAGCTCACCACGGGGACTAGCGAATGAGCAGTTCTTC. Amino acids: CASSPRGLANEQFF.

The chain uses TRBV28 and TRBJ1-1; D not resolved. Per the germline V gene, CDR1 is MDHEN and CDR2 is SYDVKM. Trimming left V 3 bases short and J 1 base short, with 12 bases between. The CDR3 has 15 amino acids. CDR3 sequence reads: CASSLAGGRNTEAFF. Written as DNA, the CDR3 is TGTGCCAGCAGTTTGGCGGGAGGCCGGAACACTGAAGCTTTCTTT. The whole variable domain, filled in from reference TRBV28 and TRBJ1-1, reads DVKVTQSSRYLVKRTGEKVFLECVQDMDHENMFWYRQDPGLGLRLIYFSYDVKMKEKGDIPEGYSVSREKKERFSLILESASTNQTSMYLCASSLAGGRNTEAFFGQGTRLTVV.

This clone came up once. Written as DNA, the CDR3 is TGCGCCAGCAGCATTCGGACAGGGGGTGTGGACGAGCAGTACTTC. It encodes CASSIRTGGVDEQYF. This chain connects TRBV5-1 to TRBJ2-7, with 10 bases aligning to TRBD1. The CDR3 sequence is 15 residues long. V gave up 4 bases and J gave up 5 bases; unmatched junction bases: 9. Germline V CDR1 and CDR2: SGHRS, YFSETQ.

V and J are TRBV2 and TRBJ1-5; 8 bases fit TRBD1. V was pared by 6 bases and J by 1 base, with 5 bases of the junction left unmatched. Germline V gene lookup returns CDR1 SNHLY and CDR2 FYNNEI. The CDR3 covers 15 residues. CDR3 amino acids: CASRQGTGSNQPQHF. The CDR3 coding sequence is TGTGCCAGCAGACAGGGGACAGGAAGCAATCAGCCCCAGCATTTT.

There are a few counts of this clone. The CDR3 coding sequence is TGTGCCAGCAGCGGGCAGGGACAGAACTACAATGAGCAGTTCTTC. It encodes CASSGQGQNYNEQFF. This chain joins TRBV4-2 and TRBJ2-1, with 7 bases fitting TRBD1. V was pared by 5 bases and J by 3 bases, with 7 bases of the junction left unmatched. The V gene's germline CDR1 is LGHNA and CDR2 YNFKEQ. The CDR3 contains 15 residues.

The V call is TRBV6-5, the J call TRBJ2-1; D ambiguous. This CDR3 spans 13 amino acids. V was cut by 7 bases and J by 2 bases, with 9 bases left in between. The germline CDR1 and CDR2 sequences are MNHEY and SVGAGI. CDR3 region: CASTPGPYNEQFF. DNA of the CDR3: TGTGCCAGCACCCCGGGTCCCTACAATGAGCAGTTCTTC.

CDR3 in amino acids: CAWSSTRIGETQYF. CDR3 nucleotides: TGTGCCTGGAGTTCCACTAGGATTGGAGAGACCCAGTACTTC. The chain recombines TRBV30 with TRBJ2-5; tentatively, D is TRBD2 (5 bases). Germline CDR1 GTSNPN, CDR2 SVGIG (reference sequence). The ends were cut back, 2 bases at V and 4 bases at J, with 14 bases in the middle. The CDR3 runs to 14 residues. Complete variable domain (other parts from reference TRBV30 and TRBJ2-5): SQTIHQWPATLVQPVGSPLSLECTVEGTSNPNLYWYRQAAGRGLQLLFYSVGIGQISSEVPQNLSASRPQDRQFILSSKKLLLSDSGFYLCAWSSTRIGETQYFGPGTRLLVL.

J is TRBJ2-1 and V is TRBV15, with a weak D call TRBD2 (5 bases). This CDR3 spans 12 amino acids. V was trimmed by 3 bases and J by 15 bases, leaving 15 bases between them. Germline V CDR1 and CDR2: LNHNV, YYDKDF (reference sequence). The CDR3 DNA is TGTGCCACCAGCAGGGTGGCTGGACTCACGTTCTTC. Amino acid sequence: CATSRVAGLTFF.

A remark on this clone: The same CDR3 is also encoded by other DNA sequences in this sample. The CDR3 here is CASSQGQGNSPLHF. CDR3 coding DNA: TGTGCCAGCAGCCAGGGGCAGGGGAATTCACCCCTCCACTTT. This chain joins TRBV3-1 (or the pseudogene TRBV3-2) and TRBJ1-6; possible D gene TRBD1, 6 bases. The V gene's germline CDR1 is LGHDT and CDR2 YNNKEL (reference sequence). CDR3 length equals 14 residues. Trimming removed 3 bases from V and 7 bases from J, with 10 bases in between.